This is a list of T cell receptor beta chains from one sample in a study of metastatic and nonmetastatic thyroid tumors. TCRdb ran MiXCR on the PCR reads. The sample has around 19,000 clones, 24% seen once. Sequenced sample: tumor tissue. The receptors shown here come from a female donor with papillary thyroid cancer or a benign thyroid nodule (not recorded which). Some clones in this sample may be carry-over from other donors' samples. The CDR3 runs from the conserved cysteine through the conserved F or W. D genes are given only for firm matches. Size values are once, few and many counts, or a class for expanded clones, and some rows have none.

CDR3 DNA | CDR3 protein | J gene | D gene | clone size | V gene
TGCGCCAGCAGCTTGCGGGCACAACTCGACGAGCAGTACTTC | CASSLRAQLDEQYF | TRBJ2-7 | - | - | TRBV5-1
TGTGCCAGCAGTTCCGGGACTAGCGTCACCAATGAGCAGTTCTTC | CASSSGTSVTNEQFF | TRBJ2-1 | TRBD2 | - | TRBV6-2/TRBV6-3
TGTGCCAGCAGCCAAGACCCAGGGTGGGCAGATACGCAGTATTTT | CASSQDPGWADTQYF | TRBJ2-3 | - | medium-sized | TRBV14
TGCGCCAGCAGCTCCCCCTACCTCTACGAGCAGTACTTC | CASSSPYLYEQYF | TRBJ2-7 | - | - | TRBV5-1
TGCAGTGCCCCAGACTTCCACAGCTCCTACAATGAGCAGTTCTTC | CSAPDFHSSYNEQFF | TRBJ2-1 | - | many | TRBV20-1
TGCGCCAGCAGCCAAGACCGGGTACGGATCTCCTACAATGATCAGTTCTTC | CASSQDRVRISYNDQFF | TRBJ2-1 | - | - | TRBV4-1
TGCAGTGCTAGTCCTAGTGGGCCAGGGGGCTACAATGAGCAGTTCTTC | CSASPSGPGGYNEQFF | TRBJ2-1 | TRBD1 | - | TRBV20-1
TGTGCCAGCAGTTTCTGGATAGACGAGCAGTACTTC | CASSFWIDEQYF | TRBJ2-7 | - | few | TRBV28
TGTGCCAGCAGCTCGGGACCGTACACTGAAGCTTTCTTT | CASSSGPYTEAFF | TRBJ1-1 | - | - | TRBV7-3
TGTGCCAGCAGCCGATTGACTAGCGGAATGAGGGGCTCCTACAATGAGCAGTTCTTC | CASSRLTSGMRGSYNEQFF | TRBJ2-1 | TRBD2 | many | TRBV13
TGTGCCAGCAGTTCCGCATCCCGGGACAGGGGTTTCTTCGAGACCCAGTACTTC | CASSSASRDRGFFETQYF | TRBJ2-5 | TRBD1 | many | TRBV28
TGTGCCAGCAGTTTCCTTATCGGGACTAGCGGGAGTAGGTCCTACGAGCAGTACTTC | CASSFLIGTSGSRSYEQYF | TRBJ2-7 | TRBD2 | medium-sized | TRBV28
TGTGCCAGCTCATGGGACAGGAACACTGAAGCTTTCTTT | CASSWDRNTEAFF | TRBJ1-1 | TRBD1 | many | TRBV18
TGTGCCAGCTCACCGGGGGAGACCCAGTACTTC | CASSPGETQYF | TRBJ2-5 | - | - | TRBV18
TGCGCCAGCAGCCCTTGGAGGTCTGGGAGGGGTAGCGCTGAAGCTTTCTTT | CASSPWRSGRGSAEAFF | TRBJ1-1 | - | - | TRBV5-1
TGTGCCAGCAGTTTAGAGGGTTTCACTGAAGCTTTCTTT | CASSLEGFTEAFF | TRBJ1-1 | - | few | TRBV12-3/TRBV12-4
TGTGCCCGGAGACGGGGGGCTGGCTACACCTTC | CARRRGAGYTF | TRBJ1-2 | - | - | TRBV30
TGTGCCAGTAGTGCCACACTGAGCAATGAGCAGTTCTTC | CASSATLSNEQFF | TRBJ2-1 | - | medium-sized | TRBV19
TGTGCCAGTAGTCTGGCTAGCGGGAGGGTCGAGAACACCGGTGAGCTGTTTTTT | CASSLASGRVENTGELFF | TRBJ2-2 | TRBD2 | - | TRBV19
TGTGCCAGCACCGGCCCAGGGGGCGCCTCCGGGGAGCTGTTTTTT | CASTGPGGASGELFF | TRBJ2-2 | TRBD1 | - | TRBV2
TGTGCCAGTAGGAGGGCCTCTAGCACAGATACGCAGTATTTT | CASRRASSTDTQYF | TRBJ2-3 | - | many | TRBV19
TGTGCCAGCAGCTTAGGGACAGGCCACACCGGGGAGCTGTTTTTT | CASSLGTGHTGELFF | TRBJ2-2 | TRBD1 | - | TRBV7-9
TGTGCCAGCTCACCACAGCCAGGGTTTGGCTACACCTTC | CASSPQPGFGYTF | TRBJ1-2 | - | - | TRBV18
TGTGCCAGCAAGGTTAGCGGGGTAGGGAATGAGCAGTTCTTC | CASKVSGVGNEQFF | TRBJ2-1 | TRBD2 | many | TRBV2
TGTGCCGGTGGTGGCGACTGGGGTAATGAGCAGTTCTTC | CAGGGDWGNEQFF | TRBJ2-1 | - | many | TRBV2
TGTGCCAGCAGTGACAGGGTCTACGAGCAGTACTTC | CASSDRVYEQYF | TRBJ2-7 | - | few | TRBV6-1
TGTGCCAGCAGGGCCGGGACAGGGGGCGGGTACGAGCAGTACTTC | CASRAGTGGGYEQYF | TRBJ2-7 | TRBD1 | - | TRBV6-1
TGCAGTGCCCCACCCAGGACGGCTAACTACGAGCAGTACTTC | CSAPPRTANYEQYF | TRBJ2-7 | - | - | TRBV20-1
TGTGCCAGCAGCTTAGGCGACCTGACTAGCGGGCTGGGGGAGACCCAGTACTTC | CASSLGDLTSGLGETQYF | TRBJ2-5 | TRBD2 | many | TRBV11-2
TGTGCCACCAGTGATGGACTCCGGGACACCGGGGAGCTGTTTTTT | CATSDGLRDTGELFF | TRBJ2-2 | - | - | TRBV24-1
TGCAGTGCTAGTCGTGGTAGCGGTATCGGGAATGAGCAGTTCTTC | CSASRGSGIGNEQFF | TRBJ2-1 | - | many | TRBV20-1
TGCGCCAGCAGCTTGGGCACCATCGGAGGGGGCGCTTGTTACGAGCAGTGCTTC | CASSLGTIGGGACYEQCF | TRBJ2-7 | - | few | TRBV5-1
TGCAGTGCTCCAAGGACGGTGAGCTCCTACGAGCAGTACTTC | CSAPRTVSSYEQYF | TRBJ2-7 | - | - | TRBV20-1
TGTGCCAGCAGTTCCAGGGCCTACAGGGGGACTGAAGCTTTCTTT | CASSSRAYRGTEAFF | TRBJ1-1 | TRBD1 | few | TRBV6-6
TGTGCCAGTAGTCCCCTGATCGGGGGACTAGTAATCGAGCAGTACTTC | CASSPLIGGLVIEQYF | TRBJ2-7 | TRBD2 | many | TRBV19
TGTGCCAGCAGCCACTTAGAAGGGCCAGGGACAGGGGTTGGTGAGCAGTTCTTC | CASSHLEGPGTGVGEQFF | TRBJ2-1 | TRBD1 | medium-sized | TRBV7-2
TGTGCCAGCAGCTTTCCACTAGCGGGAGGCTCCTACGAGCAGTACTTC | CASSFPLAGGSYEQYF | TRBJ2-7 | TRBD2 | medium-sized | TRBV11-2
TGTGCCAGCAGCCGATACGACAGGGGAACGAATTCAACCCTCCACTTT | CASSRYDRGTNSTLHF | TRBJ1-6 | TRBD1 | - | TRBV3-1
TGCAGTGCTAGAGATACGGGGAGCACAGATACGCAGTATTTT | CSARDTGSTDTQYF | TRBJ2-3 | - | many | TRBV20-1
TGTGCCAGCAGTTTTGGGACAGGGTCCGAGCAGTACTTC | CASSFGTGSEQYF | TRBJ2-7 | TRBD1 | many | TRBV6-2/TRBV6-3
TGTGCCAGCAGCCAGGTCGAGGACAGTGAAGCTTTCTTT | CASSQVEDSEAFF | TRBJ1-1 | - | many | TRBV3-1
TGTGACAGCAGCCCTCGCCCGGACGGCTACGAGCAGTACTTC | CDSSPRPDGYEQYF | TRBJ2-7 | - | - | TRBV7-2
TGTGCCAGCAGCTTAGCCGGGGGGCTCGGGACCGGGGAGCTGTTTTTT | CASSLAGGLGTGELFF | TRBJ2-2 | - | many | TRBV7-6
TGTGCCACCACCTCTCTAGCGGCGTACAATGAGCAGTTCTTC | CATTSLAAYNEQFF | TRBJ2-1 | TRBD2 | few | TRBV6-2/TRBV6-3
TGCAGTGCTACTGGACTGGCACTCCAAGAGACCCAGTACTTC | CSATGLALQETQYF | TRBJ2-5 | - | - | TRBV20-1
TGTGCCAGCAGCTTACGAGGGGGCGGGGAGACCCAGTACTTC | CASSLRGGGETQYF | TRBJ2-5 | TRBD1 | - | TRBV7-2
TGTGCCAGCTCACCAAACTCCTACGAGCAGTACTTC | CASSPNSYEQYF | TRBJ2-7 | - | many | TRBV18
TGTGCCAGCAGCTTGACAGGGGATTACAATGAGCAGTTCTTC | CASSLTGDYNEQFF | TRBJ2-1 | TRBD1 | many | TRBV7-9
TGCATCCTCGCGTTAGCGGGGGACAATGAGCAGTTCTTC | CILALAGDNEQFF | TRBJ2-1 | TRBD2 | few | TRBV20-1